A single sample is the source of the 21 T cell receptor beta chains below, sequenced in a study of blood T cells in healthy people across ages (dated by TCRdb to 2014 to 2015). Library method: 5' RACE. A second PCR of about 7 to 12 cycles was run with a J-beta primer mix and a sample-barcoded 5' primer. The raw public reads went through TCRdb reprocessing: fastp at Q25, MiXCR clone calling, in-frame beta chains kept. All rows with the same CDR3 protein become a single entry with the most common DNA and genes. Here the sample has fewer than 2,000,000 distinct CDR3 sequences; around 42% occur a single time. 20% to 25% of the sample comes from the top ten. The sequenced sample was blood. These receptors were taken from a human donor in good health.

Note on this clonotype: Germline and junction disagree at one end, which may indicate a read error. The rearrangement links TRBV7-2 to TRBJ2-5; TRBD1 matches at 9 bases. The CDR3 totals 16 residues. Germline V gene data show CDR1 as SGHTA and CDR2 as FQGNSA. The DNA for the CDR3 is TGTGCCAACAGCTTAGGGACAGGGAGAGGAAGAGAGACCCAGTACTTC. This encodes CANSLGTGRGRETQYF.

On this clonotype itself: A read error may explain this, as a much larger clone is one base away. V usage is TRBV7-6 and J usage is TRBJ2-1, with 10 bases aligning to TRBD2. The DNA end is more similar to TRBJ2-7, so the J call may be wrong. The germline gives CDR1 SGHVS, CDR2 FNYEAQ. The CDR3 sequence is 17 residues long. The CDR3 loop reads CASSLAIPSGGYNEQYF. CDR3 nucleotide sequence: TGTGCCAGCAGCTTAGCTATCCCTAGCGGGGGTTACAATGAGCAGTACTTC.

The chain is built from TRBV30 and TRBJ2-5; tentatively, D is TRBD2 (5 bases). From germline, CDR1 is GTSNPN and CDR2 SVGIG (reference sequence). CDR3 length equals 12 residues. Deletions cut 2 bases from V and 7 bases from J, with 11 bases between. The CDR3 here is CAWSPGSATQYF. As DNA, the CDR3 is TGTGCCTGGAGTCCGGGGAGCGCGACCCAGTACTTC.

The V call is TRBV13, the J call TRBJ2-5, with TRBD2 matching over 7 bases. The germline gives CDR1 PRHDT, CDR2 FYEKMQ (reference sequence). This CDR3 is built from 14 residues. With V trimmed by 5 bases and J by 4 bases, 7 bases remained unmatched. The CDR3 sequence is CASSTWDYPETQYF. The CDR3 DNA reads TGTGCCAGCAGCACCTGGGACTACCCAGAGACCCAGTACTTC.

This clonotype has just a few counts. CDR3 in amino acids: CATSGRFLGTLKETQYF. CDR3 DNA sequence: TGTGCCACCAGCGGGCGGTTCCTCGGGACATTAAAAGAGACCCAGTACTTC. This chain uses TRBV15 with TRBJ2-5; TRBD1 might be the D (6 bases). Deletions cut 5 bases from V and 3 bases from J, with 22 bases between. The germline V gene encodes CDR1 LNHNV and CDR2 YYDKDF (reference sequence). CDR3 size: 17 residues.

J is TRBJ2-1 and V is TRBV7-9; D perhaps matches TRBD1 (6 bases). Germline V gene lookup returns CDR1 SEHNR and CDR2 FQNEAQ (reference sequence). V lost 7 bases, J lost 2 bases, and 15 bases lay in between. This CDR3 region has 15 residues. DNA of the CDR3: TGTGCCAGCACAGAAAAAACAGGGCCCTACAATGAGCAGTTCTTC. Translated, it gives CASTEKTGPYNEQFF.

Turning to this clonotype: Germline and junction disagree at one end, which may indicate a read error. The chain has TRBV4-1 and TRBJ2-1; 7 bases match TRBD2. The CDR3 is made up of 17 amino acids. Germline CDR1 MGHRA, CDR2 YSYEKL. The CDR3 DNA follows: TGCGCCAGCAGCCAAGACTTAGGACTAGAACCATTGGATGAGCGGTTCTTC. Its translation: CASSQDLGLEPLDERFF.

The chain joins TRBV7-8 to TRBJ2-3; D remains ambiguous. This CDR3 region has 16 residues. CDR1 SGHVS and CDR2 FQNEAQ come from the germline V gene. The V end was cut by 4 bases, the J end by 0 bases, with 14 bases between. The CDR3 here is CASSSFGRTSTDTQYF. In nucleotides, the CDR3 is TGTGCCAGCAGCTCATTTGGGCGAACTAGCACAGATACGCAGTATTTT.

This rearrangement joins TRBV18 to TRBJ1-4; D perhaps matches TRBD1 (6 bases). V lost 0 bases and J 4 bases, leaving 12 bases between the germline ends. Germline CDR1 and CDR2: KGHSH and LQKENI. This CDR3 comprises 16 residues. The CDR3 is CASSPPPGAHNEKLFF. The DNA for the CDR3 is TGTGCCAGCTCACCACCTCCAGGGGCCCATAATGAAAAACTGTTTTTT.

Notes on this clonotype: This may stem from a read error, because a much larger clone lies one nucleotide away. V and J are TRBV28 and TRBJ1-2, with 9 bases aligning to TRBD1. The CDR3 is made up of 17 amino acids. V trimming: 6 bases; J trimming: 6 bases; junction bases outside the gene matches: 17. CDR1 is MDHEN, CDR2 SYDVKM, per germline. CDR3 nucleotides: TGTGCCAGCAGCCAGACCCACCTGCTACAGGGGGCTGATGGCTACACCTTC. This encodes CASSQTHLLQGADGYTF.

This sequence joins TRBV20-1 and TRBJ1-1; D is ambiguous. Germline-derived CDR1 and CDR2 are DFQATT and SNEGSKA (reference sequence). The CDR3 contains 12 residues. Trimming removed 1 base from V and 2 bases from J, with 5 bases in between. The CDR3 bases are TGCAGTGCTAGAGGAGCCAACACTGAAGCTTTCTTT. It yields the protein CSARGANTEAFF.

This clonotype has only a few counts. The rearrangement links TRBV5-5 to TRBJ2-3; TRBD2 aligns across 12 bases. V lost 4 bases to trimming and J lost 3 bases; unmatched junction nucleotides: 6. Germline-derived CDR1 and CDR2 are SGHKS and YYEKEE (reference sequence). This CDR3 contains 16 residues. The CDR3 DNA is TGTGCCAGCAGCCGCCTAGCGGGGGGGCCGACAGATACGCAGTATTTT. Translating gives CASSRLAGGPTDTQYF.

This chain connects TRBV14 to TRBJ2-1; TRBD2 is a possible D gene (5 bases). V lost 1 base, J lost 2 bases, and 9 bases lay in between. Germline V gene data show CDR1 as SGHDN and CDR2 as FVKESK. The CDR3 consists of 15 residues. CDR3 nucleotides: TGTGCCAGCAGCCAAGGACTACCGACCTACAATGAGCAGTTCTTC. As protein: CASSQGLPTYNEQFF.

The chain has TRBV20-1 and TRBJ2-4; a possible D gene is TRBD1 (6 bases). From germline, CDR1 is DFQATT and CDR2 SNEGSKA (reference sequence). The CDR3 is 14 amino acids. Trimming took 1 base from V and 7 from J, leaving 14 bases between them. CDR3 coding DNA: TGCAGTGCTAGAGGCGATCAGGGGACGAACATTCAGTACTTC. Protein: CSARGDQGTNIQYF.

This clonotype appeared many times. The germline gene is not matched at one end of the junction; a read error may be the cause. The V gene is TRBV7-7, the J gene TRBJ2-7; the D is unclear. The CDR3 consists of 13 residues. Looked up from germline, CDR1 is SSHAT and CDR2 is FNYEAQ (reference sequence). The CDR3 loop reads CASSSYSSGEQYF. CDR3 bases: TGTGCTAGCAGCTCCTACTCCTCGGGCGAGCAGTACTTC.

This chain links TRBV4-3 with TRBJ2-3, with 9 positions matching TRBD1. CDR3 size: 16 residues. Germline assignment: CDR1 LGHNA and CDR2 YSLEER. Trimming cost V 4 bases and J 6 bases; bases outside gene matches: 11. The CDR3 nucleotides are TGCGCCAGCAGCCTCGGCCGGGACAGGGAAACGGATACGCAGTATTTT. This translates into CASSLGRDRETDTQYF.

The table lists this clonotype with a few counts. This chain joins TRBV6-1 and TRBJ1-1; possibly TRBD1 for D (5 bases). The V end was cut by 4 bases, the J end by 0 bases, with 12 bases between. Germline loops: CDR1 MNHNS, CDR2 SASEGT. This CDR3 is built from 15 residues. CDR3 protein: CASSGEQVMNTEAFF. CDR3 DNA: TGTGCCAGCAGTGGCGAACAGGTTATGAACACTGAAGCTTTCTTT.

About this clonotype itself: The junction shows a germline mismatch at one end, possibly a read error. The DNA of the CDR3 is TGTGCGAGCGACCTGGACAGTAGCTCTGGAAACGCCATATATTTT. As protein: CASDLDSSSGNAIYF. The chain carries TRBV2 and TRBJ1-3, with D possibly matching TRBD1 (6 bases). This CDR3 contains 15 residues. CDR1 is SNHLY and CDR2 is FYNNEI in the germline V gene. The entire variable domain, with the rest obtained from reference TRBV2 and TRBJ1-3, is as follows: EPEVTQTPSHQVTQMGQEVILRCVPISNHLYFYWYRQILGQKVEFLVSFYNNEISEKSEIFDDQFSVERPDGSNFTLKIRSTKLEDSAMYFCASDLDSSSGNAIYFGEGSWLTVV.

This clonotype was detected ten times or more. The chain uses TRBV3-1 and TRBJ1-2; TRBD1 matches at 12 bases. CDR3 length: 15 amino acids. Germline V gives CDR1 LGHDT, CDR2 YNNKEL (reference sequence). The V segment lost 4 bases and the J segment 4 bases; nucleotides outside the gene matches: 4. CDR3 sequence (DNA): TGTGCCAGCAGCCCAGGGACAGGGGGCCTCTATGGCTACACCTTC. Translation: CASSPGTGGLYGYTF.

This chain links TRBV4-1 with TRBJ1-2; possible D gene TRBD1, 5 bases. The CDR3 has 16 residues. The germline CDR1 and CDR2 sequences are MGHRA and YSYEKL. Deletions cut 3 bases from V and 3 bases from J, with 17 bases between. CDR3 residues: CASSHSRTRGYYGYTF. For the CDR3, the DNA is TGCGCCAGCAGCCATTCGCGGACAAGAGGGTACTATGGCTACACCTTC.

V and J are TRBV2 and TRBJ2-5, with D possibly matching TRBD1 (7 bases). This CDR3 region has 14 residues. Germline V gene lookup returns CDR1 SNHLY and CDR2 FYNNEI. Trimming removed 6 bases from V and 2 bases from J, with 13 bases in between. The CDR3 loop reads CASRGGQWQETQYF. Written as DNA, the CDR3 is TGTGCCAGCAGGGGGGGACAGTGGCAAGAGACCCAGTACTTC.